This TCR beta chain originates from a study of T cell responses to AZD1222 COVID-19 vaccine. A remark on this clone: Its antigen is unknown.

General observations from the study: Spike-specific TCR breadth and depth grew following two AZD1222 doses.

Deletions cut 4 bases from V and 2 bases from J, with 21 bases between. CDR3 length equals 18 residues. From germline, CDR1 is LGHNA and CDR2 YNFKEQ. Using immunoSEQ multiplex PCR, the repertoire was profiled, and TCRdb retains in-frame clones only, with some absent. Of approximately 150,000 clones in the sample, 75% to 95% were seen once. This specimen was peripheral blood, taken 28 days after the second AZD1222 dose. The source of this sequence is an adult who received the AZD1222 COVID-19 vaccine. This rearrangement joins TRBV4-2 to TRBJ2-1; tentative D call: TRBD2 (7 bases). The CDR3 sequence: CASSPAVAGAEPYNEQFF. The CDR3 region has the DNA TGTGCCAGCAGCCCTGCGGTCGCGGGGGCCGAGCCCTACAATGAGCAGTTCTTC.